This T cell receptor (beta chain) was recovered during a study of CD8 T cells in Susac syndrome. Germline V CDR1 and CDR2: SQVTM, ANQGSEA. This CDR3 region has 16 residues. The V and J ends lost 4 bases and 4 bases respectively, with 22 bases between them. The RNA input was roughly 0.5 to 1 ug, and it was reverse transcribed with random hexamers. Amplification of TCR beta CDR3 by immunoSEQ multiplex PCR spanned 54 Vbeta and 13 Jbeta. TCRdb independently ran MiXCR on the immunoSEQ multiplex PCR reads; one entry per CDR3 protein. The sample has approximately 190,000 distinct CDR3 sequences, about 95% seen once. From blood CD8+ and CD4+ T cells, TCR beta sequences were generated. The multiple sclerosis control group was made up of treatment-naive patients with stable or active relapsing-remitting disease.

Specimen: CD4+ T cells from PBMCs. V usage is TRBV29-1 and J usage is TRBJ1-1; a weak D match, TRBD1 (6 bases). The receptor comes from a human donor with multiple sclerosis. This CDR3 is CSVVIGQHNWGTEAFF. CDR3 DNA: TGCAGCGTTGTAATAGGACAGCATAACTGGGGCACTGAAGCTTTCTTT.